This paragraph covers one T cell receptor beta chain sequence. These data belong to a study of blood T cell repertoires in COVID-19. Study background: Acute-phase and convalescent COVID-19 samples originated in the United States, Italy and Spain.

The age range of participants was about 18 to 90 years, with residence in under 25 US areas. Participant reports of clinical history set cohort assignment. Those designated as exposed participants met a COVID-19 case within 2 weeks before study entry. Generated by immunoSEQ multiplex PCR, the TCRdb table keeps only in-frame clones and is missing some. This table has more than 200,000 clones, over 80% appearing once. CDR3 length: 15 residues. In germline, CDR1 is SGHRS, CDR2 YFSETQ. V lost 0 bases and J lost 13; bases outside the gene matches: 8. This TCR came from a young woman who had been exposed to COVID-19. The chain uses TRBV5-1 and TRBJ2-2, with TRBD2 identical over 11 bases. Source material: PBMCs or T cells enriched from blood (not recorded which). In DNA, the CDR3 is TGCGCCAGCAGCTTGGAGCCTAGCGGGAGGTTCGGGCTGTTTTTT. Encoded protein: CASSLEPSGRFGLFF. Based on the CDR3 plus reference TRBV5-1 and TRBJ2-2, the full variable domain is KAGVTQTPRYLIKTRGQQVTLSCSPISGHRSVSWYQQTPGQGLQFLFEYFSETQRNKGNFPGRFSGRQFSNSRSEMNVSTLELGDSALYLCASSLEPSGRFGLFFGEGSRLTVL.